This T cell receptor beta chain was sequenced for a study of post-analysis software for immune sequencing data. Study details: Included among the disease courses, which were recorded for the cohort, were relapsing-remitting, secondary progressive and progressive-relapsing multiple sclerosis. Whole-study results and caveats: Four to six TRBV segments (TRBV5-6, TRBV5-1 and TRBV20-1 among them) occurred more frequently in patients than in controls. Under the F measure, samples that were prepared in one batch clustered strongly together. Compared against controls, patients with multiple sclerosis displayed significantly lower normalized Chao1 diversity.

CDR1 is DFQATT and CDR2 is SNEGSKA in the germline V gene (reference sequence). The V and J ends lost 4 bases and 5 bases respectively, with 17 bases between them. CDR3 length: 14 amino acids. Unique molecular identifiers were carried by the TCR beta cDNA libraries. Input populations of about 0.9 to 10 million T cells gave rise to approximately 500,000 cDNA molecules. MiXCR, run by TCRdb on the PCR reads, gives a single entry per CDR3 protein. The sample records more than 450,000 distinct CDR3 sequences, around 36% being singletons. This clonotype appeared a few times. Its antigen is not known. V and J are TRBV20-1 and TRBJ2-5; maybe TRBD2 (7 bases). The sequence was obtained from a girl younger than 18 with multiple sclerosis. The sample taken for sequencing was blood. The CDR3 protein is CSATPGGRLETQYF. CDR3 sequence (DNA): TGCAGTGCTACGCCCGGGGGGCGTTTGGAGACCCAGTACTTC.